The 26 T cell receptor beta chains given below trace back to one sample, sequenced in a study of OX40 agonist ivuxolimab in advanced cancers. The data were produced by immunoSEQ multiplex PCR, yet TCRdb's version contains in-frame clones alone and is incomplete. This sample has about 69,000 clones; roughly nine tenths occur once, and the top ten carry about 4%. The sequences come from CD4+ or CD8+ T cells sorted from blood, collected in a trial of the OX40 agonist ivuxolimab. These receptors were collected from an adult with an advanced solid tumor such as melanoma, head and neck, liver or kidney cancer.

The CDR3 DNA follows: TGTGCCAGCAGCTGGACAGGCGCAGGGACCCAGTACTTC. Protein: CASSWTGAGTQYF. The V gene is TRBV6-1, the J gene TRBJ2-5; 7 bases are a match to TRBD1. Looked up from germline, CDR1 is MNHNS and CDR2 is SASEGT. J lost 7 bases, V lost 6 bases, and 8 bases had no gene match. The CDR3 consists of 13 residues.

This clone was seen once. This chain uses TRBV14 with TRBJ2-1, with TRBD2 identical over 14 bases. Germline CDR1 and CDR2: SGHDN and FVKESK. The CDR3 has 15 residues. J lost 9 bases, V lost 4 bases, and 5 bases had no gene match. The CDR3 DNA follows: TGTGCCAGCAGCCCGGGACTAGCGGGAGCGGTTGAGCAGTTCTTC. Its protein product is CASSPGLAGAVEQFF.

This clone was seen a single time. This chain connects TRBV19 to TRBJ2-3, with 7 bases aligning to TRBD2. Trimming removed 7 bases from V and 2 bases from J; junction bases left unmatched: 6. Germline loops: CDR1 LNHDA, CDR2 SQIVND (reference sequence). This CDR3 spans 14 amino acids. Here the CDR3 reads CASTEGGTTDTQYF. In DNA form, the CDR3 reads TGTGCCAGTACCGAGGGAGGGACCACAGATACGCAGTATTTT.

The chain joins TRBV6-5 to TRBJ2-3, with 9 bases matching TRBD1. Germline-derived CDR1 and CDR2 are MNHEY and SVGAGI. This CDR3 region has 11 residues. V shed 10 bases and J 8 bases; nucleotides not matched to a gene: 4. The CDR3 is CATGQGSTQYF. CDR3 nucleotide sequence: TGTGCCACGGGACAGGGTTCTACGCAGTATTTT.

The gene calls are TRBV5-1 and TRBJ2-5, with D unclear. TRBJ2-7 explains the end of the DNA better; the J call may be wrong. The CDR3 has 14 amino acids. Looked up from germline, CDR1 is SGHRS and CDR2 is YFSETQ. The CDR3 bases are TGCGCCAGCAGCTTGCAAGGGCCCCCCGGCGAGCAGTACTTC. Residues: CASSLQGPPGEQYF.

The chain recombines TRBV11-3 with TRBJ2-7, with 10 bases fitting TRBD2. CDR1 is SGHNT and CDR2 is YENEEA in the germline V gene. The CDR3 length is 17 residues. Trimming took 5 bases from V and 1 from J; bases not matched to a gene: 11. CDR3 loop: CASSPGASGRSSYEQYF. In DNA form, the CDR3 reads TGTGCCAGCAGCCCTGGGGCTAGCGGGAGAAGTTCCTACGAGCAGTACTTC.

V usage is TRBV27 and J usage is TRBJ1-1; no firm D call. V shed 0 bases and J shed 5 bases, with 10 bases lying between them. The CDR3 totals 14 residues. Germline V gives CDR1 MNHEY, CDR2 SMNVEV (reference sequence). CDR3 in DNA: TGTGCCAGCAGTTTATCCTCAGTTTCTACTGAAGCTTTCTTT. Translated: CASSLSSVSTEAFF.

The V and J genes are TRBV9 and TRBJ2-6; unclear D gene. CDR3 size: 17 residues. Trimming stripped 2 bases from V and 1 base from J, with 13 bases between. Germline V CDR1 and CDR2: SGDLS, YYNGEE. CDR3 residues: CASSVGLMESGANVLTF. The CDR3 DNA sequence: TGTGCCAGCAGCGTGGGCCTGATGGAGTCTGGGGCCAACGTCCTGACTTTC.

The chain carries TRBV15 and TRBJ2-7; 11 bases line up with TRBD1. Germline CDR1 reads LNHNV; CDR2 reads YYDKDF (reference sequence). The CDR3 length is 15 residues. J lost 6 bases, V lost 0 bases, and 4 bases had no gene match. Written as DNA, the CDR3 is TGTGCCACCAGCAGAGATTCCGGGACAGGGGGCGAGCAGTACTTC. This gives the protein CATSRDSGTGGEQYF. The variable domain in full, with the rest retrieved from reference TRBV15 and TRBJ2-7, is DAMVIQNPRYQVTQFGKPVTLSCSQTLNHNVMYWYQQKSSQAPKLLFHYYDKDFNNEADTPDNFQSRRPNTSFCFLDIRSPGLGDTAMYLCATSRDSGTGGEQYFGPGTRLTVT.

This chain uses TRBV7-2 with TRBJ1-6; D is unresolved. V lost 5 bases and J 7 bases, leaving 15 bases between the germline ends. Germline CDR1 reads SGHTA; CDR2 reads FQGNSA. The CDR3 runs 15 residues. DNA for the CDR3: TGTGCCAGCAGCCCCAACGGAGGTGTAAATTCACCCCTCCACTTT. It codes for CASSPNGGVNSPLHF.

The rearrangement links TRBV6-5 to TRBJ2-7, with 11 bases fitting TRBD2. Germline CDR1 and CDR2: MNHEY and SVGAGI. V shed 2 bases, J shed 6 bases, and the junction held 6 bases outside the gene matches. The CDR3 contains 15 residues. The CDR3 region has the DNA TGTGCCAGCAGTTACCTTAGCGGGAGGGGGGGCGAGCAGTACTTC. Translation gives CASSYLSGRGGEQYF.

CDR3 amino acids: CAILGAGRSSYNEQFF. CDR3 coding DNA: TGTGCCATTCTGGGGGCGGGAAGGAGCTCCTACAATGAGCAGTTCTTC. The rearrangement links TRBV10-3 to TRBJ2-1; the D call may be TRBD1 or TRBD2 (6 bases each). CDR3 length equals 16 residues. Trimming removed 9 bases at V and 0 bases at J, with 18 bases between. The germline CDR1 and CDR2 sequences are ENHRY and SYGVKD.

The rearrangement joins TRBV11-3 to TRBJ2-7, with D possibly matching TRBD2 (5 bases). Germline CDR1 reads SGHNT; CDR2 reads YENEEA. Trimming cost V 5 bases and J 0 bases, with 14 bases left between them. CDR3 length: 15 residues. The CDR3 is CASSPTREISYEQYF. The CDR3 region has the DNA TGTGCCAGCAGCCCAACCCGGGAAATCTCCTACGAGCAGTACTTC.

The CDR3, as DNA: TGCAGCGTTGCGGGGGCAGGGGACAATGAGCAGTTCTTC. Protein sequence: CSVAGAGDNEQFF. V is TRBV29-1 and J is TRBJ2-1; D possibly uses TRBD1 or TRBD2 (6 bases each). V was shortened by 4 bases and J by 5 bases, with 12 bases between the two germline ends. This CDR3 is 13 amino acids long. Germline CDR1 SQVTM, CDR2 ANQGSEA.

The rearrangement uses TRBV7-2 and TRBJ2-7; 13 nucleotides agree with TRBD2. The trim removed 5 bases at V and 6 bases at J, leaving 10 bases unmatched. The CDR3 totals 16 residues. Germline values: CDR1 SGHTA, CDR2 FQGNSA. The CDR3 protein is CASSLRLAGGSSEQYF. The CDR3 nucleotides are TGTGCCAGCAGCCTCAGACTAGCGGGAGGATCGAGCGAGCAGTACTTC.

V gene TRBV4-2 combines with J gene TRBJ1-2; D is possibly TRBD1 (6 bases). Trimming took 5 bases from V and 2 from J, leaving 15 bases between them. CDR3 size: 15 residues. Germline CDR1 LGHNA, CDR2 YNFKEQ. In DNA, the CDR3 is TGTGCCAGCAGCTTGGAGGCAGGGGTGAACTATGGCTACACCTTC. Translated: CASSLEAGVNYGYTF.

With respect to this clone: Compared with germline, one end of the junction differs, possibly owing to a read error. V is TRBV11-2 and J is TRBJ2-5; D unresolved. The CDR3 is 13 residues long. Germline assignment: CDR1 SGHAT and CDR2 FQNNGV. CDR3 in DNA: TGTGCCAGCAGCTTGGCGGACCAGGAGACCCAGTACTTC. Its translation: CASSLADQETQYF.

This chain's CDR3 is CASSPQTSNEQFF. The CDR3 coding sequence is TGTGCCAGCAGCCCCCAGACTAGCAATGAGCAGTTCTTC. The chain recombines TRBV7-8 with TRBJ2-1; tentatively, D is TRBD2 (6 bases). Germline V gene sequence: CDR1 SGHVS, CDR2 FQNEAQ. The length of the CDR3 is 13 residues. Trimming shortened V by 5 bases and J by 6 bases, and 11 bases separated the two germline ends.

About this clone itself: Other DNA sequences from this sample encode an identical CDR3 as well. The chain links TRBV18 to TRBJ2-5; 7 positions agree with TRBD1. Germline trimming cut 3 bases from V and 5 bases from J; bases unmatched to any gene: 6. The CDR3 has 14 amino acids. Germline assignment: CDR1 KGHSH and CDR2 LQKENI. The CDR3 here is CASSPRGRGETQYF. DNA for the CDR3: TGTGCCAGCTCACCTAGGGGGCGCGGGGAGACCCAGTACTTC.

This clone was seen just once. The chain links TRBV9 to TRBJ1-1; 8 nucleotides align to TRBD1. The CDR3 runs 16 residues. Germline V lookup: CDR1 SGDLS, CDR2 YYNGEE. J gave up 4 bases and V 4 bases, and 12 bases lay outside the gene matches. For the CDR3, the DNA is TGTGCCAGCAGCCCCAGATCACCGGGACAGGTCACTGAAGCTTTCTTT. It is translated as CASSPRSPGQVTEAFF.

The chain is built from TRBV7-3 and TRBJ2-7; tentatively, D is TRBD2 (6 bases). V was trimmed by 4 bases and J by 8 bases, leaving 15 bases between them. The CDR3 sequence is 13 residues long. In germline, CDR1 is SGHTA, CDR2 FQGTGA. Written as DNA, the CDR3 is TGTGCCAGCAGCTCAGCAGGCGGGGACCAGCAGTACTTC. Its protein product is CASSSAGGDQQYF. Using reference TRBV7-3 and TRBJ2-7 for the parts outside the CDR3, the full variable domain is GAGVSQTPSNKVTEKGKYVELRCDPISGHTALYWYRQSLGQGPEFLIYFQGTGAADDSGLPNDRFFAVRPEGSVSTLKIQRTERGDSAVYLCASSSAGGDQQYFGPGTRLTVT.

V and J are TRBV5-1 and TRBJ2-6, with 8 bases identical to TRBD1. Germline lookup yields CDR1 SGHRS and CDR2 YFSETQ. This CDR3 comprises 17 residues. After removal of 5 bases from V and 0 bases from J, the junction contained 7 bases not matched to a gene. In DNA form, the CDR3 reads TGCGCCAGCAGGGGACAGGCAGTCGTCTCTGGGGCCAACGTCCTGACTTTC. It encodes CASRGQAVVSGANVLTF.

The CDR3 DNA reads as TGTGCCAGCACCCCCCCCGGCGCAGGGGGGCTCGGCACTGAAGCTTTCTTT. This sequence encodes CASTPPGAGGLGTEAFF. The rearrangement links TRBV28 to TRBJ1-1, with 7 bases identical to TRBD1. CDR1 is MDHEN and CDR2 is SYDVKM in the germline V gene. Trimming took 7 bases from V and 4 from J; bases not matched to a gene: 18. The CDR3 spans 17 residues.

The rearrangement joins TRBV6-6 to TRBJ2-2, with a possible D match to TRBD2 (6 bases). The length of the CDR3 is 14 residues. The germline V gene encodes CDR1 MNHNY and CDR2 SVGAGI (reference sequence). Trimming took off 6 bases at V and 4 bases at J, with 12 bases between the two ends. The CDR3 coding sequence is TGTGCCAGCAGAACCGGGACTGTCACCGGGGAGCTGTTTTTT. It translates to CASRTGTVTGELFF.

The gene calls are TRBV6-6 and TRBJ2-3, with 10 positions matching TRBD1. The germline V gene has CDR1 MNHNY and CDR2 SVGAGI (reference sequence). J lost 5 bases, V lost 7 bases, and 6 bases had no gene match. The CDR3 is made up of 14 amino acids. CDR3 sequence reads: CASIDRGRQDTQYF. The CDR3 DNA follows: TGTGCCAGCATTGACAGGGGGCGTCAAGATACGCAGTATTTT.

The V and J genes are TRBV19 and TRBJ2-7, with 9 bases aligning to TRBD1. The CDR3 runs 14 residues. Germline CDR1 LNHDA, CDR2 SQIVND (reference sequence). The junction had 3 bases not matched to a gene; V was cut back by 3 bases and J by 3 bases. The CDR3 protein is CASSMPGQGYEQYF. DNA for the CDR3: TGTGCCAGTAGTATGCCGGGACAGGGCTACGAGCAGTACTTC.